The 31 T cell receptor beta chains below all came from one sample that was sequenced in a study of siplizumab effects on memory and regulatory T cells. Sequencing was performed with immunoSEQ multiplex PCR; in TCRdb, only in-frame clones are kept and a portion is missing. The sample records some 110,000 clones, around 94% being singletons. The sequencing input was non-Treg CD4+ T cells sorted from blood. The receptors were gathered from a human donor in good health.

This clone was seen once. The V gene is TRBV6-5, the J gene TRBJ2-5; D is ambiguous. Trimming removed 5 bases from V and 5 bases from J, with 9 bases in between. This CDR3 comprises 12 residues. The germline CDR1 and CDR2 sequences are MNHEY and SVGAGI. The CDR3 here is CASSPRRETQYF. The CDR3 bases are TGTGCCAGCAGTCCACGCCGGGAGACCCAGTACTTC.

The chain combines TRBV9 with TRBJ2-5; perhaps TRBD2 as D (6 bases). Per germline, CDR1 SGDLS and CDR2 YYNGEE. With 2 bases removed from V and 7 bases from J, the gap between germline ends came to 15 bases. The CDR3 loop spans 14 amino acids. CDR3 sequence: CASSVLLAGGTQYF. The CDR3 DNA reads as TGTGCCAGCAGCGTGCTACTAGCCGGTGGGACCCAGTACTTC.

A few counts support this clone. V gene TRBV11-2 combines with J gene TRBJ2-7; no firm D call. The CDR3 has 15 amino acids. The germline V gene has CDR1 SGHAT and CDR2 FQNNGV. Deletions cut 5 bases from V and 5 bases from J, with 19 bases between. The chain's CDR3 is CASSVPTAVLDEQYF. Written as DNA, the CDR3 is TGTGCCAGCAGCGTTCCAACCGCAGTTCTTGACGAGCAGTACTTC.

V gene TRBV7-8 combines with J gene TRBJ2-7; 10 bases are shared with TRBD1. With 5 bases clipped from V and 3 bases from J, the junction kept 7 bases outside the gene matches. The CDR3 has 15 residues. Germline values: CDR1 SGHVS, CDR2 FQNEAQ. DNA for the CDR3: TGTGCCAGCAGCGTCTCCGGGACAGGGGACTACGAGCAGTACTTC. Its translation: CASSVSGTGDYEQYF.

J is TRBJ2-1 and V is TRBV28, with TRBD1 as a possible D gene (6 bases). From germline, CDR1 is MDHEN and CDR2 SYDVKM. The CDR3 totals 17 residues. Between the trimmed V and J ends, which lost 4 bases and 5 bases, there was a span of 21 bases. The CDR3 loop reads CASSSYHRARGNNEQFF. CDR3 DNA sequence: TGTGCCAGCAGTTCATATCACAGGGCGAGGGGGAACAATGAGCAGTTCTTC.

This chain joins TRBV18 and TRBJ1-2; 11 positions match TRBD1. V trimming: 3 bases; J trimming: 4 bases; junction bases outside the gene matches: 4. The CDR3 is 15 residues long. The germline CDR1 and CDR2 sequences are KGHSH and LQKENI. Written as DNA, the CDR3 is TGTGCCAGCTCACCGGGACAGGGGGGTGGCTATGGCTACACCTTC. Its translation is CASSPGQGGGYGYTF.

The gene calls are TRBV5-6 and TRBJ2-2; a weak D match, TRBD1 (5 bases). This CDR3 contains 15 residues. V was pared by 3 bases and J by 1 base, with 10 bases between. Germline CDR1 reads SGHDT; CDR2 reads YYEEEE. CDR3 sequence: CASSWAGRNTGELFF. The CDR3 nucleotides read TGTGCCAGCAGCTGGGCAGGGCGGAACACCGGGGAGCTGTTTTTT.

The V call is TRBV4-1, the J call TRBJ2-3; TRBD2 matches at 8 bases. Losses at the gene ends were 7 bases for V and 6 bases for J; bases not matched to a gene: 18. Germline values: CDR1 MGHRA, CDR2 YSYEKL. This CDR3 contains 17 residues. The CDR3 region is CASTPGGAGEGRDTQYF. The CDR3 nucleotides are TGCGCCAGCACCCCGGGGGGGGCGGGAGAAGGAAGGGATACGCAGTATTTT.

J is TRBJ2-7 and V is TRBV6-1; D unclear. The V gene's germline CDR1 is MNHNS and CDR2 SASEGT. The CDR3 runs 16 residues. Trimming took off 0 bases at V and 2 bases at J, with 14 bases between the two ends. CDR3 sequence: CASSEAYGPRTYEQYF. CDR3 nucleotides: TGTGCCAGCAGTGAAGCGTATGGGCCCCGTACCTACGAGCAGTACTTC.

J is TRBJ2-3 and V is TRBV2; 14 bases are a match to TRBD2. This CDR3 has 15 residues. The trim removed 6 bases at V and 7 bases at J, leaving 6 bases unmatched. Germline values: CDR1 SNHLY, CDR2 FYNNEI. The CDR3 DNA is TGTGCCAGCAGACAGGGACTAGCGGGAGCTAATACGCAGTATTTT. Translation: CASRQGLAGANTQYF.

The chain recombines TRBV2 with TRBJ2-5; weak D call: TRBD2 (5 bases). Between the trimmed V and J ends, which lost 11 bases and 2 bases, there was a span of 9 bases. The CDR3 totals 11 residues. Germline V gives CDR1 SNHLY, CDR2 FYNNEI. In DNA, the CDR3 is TGTGCCGGGGAGATACAAGAGACCCAGTACTTC. Residues: CAGEIQETQYF.

This clone was detected once. This chain links TRBV11-2 with TRBJ2-1; 7 bases are shared with TRBD2. V shed 0 bases, J shed 5 bases, and the junction held 1 base outside the gene matches. The CDR3 spans 14 residues. CDR1 is SGHAT and CDR2 is FQNNGV in the germline V gene. This CDR3 is CASSLDGTNNEQFF. CDR3 DNA sequence: TGTGCCAGCAGCTTAGATGGGACTAACAATGAGCAGTTCTTC.

The gene calls are TRBV12-5 and TRBJ2-3; maybe TRBD1 (6 bases). Trimming cost V 5 bases and J 2 bases, with 17 bases left between them. The CDR3 runs 16 residues. Germline V gene data show CDR1 as LGHNT and CDR2 as FRNRAP. In DNA form, the CDR3 reads TGTGCTAGTGGTCCCGGCCAGGGGCCCATCACAGATACGCAGTATTTT. This encodes CASGPGQGPITDTQYF.

This chain links TRBV7-9 with TRBJ2-1; TRBD2 matches at 7 bases. The CDR3 length is 15 residues. The V gene end was trimmed by 6 bases and the J gene end by 3 bases; junction bases not matched to a gene: 8. Germline V gene sequence: CDR1 SEHNR, CDR2 FQNEAQ (reference sequence). The CDR3 DNA is TGTGCCAGCAGACAAGCACTAGCGCACTACAATGAGCAGTTCTTC. As protein: CASRQALAHYNEQFF.

The CDR3 sequence is CASSLQGAEEKLFF. In nucleotides, the CDR3 is TGTGCCAGCAGTTTACAGGGGGCAGAGGAAAAACTGTTTTTT. The V gene is TRBV5-4, the J gene TRBJ1-4; 9 positions match TRBD1. With 5 bases clipped from V and 8 bases from J, the junction kept 7 bases outside the gene matches. Germline values: CDR1 SGHNT, CDR2 YYREEE (reference sequence). This CDR3 has 14 amino acids.

This chain's CDR3 is CASSLGGEKSGYTF. The DNA of the CDR3 is TGTGCCAGCAGTTTGGGGGGGGAAAAAAGTGGCTACACCTTC. The genes are TRBV27 and TRBJ1-2; tentative D call: TRBD1 (5 bases). Germline V CDR1 and CDR2: MNHEY, SMNVEV (reference sequence). This CDR3 has 14 residues. The V end lost 3 bases, the J end lost 7 bases, and 15 bases lay between the germline ends.

CDR3 nucleotides: TGTGCCAGCAACGAAAAACGACAGATTAATTCACCCCTCCACTTT. Its protein is CASNEKRQINSPLHF. This rearrangement joins TRBV7-9 to TRBJ1-6, with TRBD1 as a possible D gene (5 bases). In germline, CDR1 is SEHNR, CDR2 FQNEAQ (reference sequence). The CDR3 loop spans 15 amino acids. Trimming took off 7 bases at V and 6 bases at J, with 16 bases between the two ends.

J is TRBJ2-1 and V is TRBV29-1; no reliable D call. Trimming took 6 bases from V and 5 from J, leaving 20 bases between them. CDR1 SQVTM and CDR2 ANQGSEA come from the germline V gene. This CDR3 spans 15 amino acids. CDR3 nucleotide sequence: TGCAGCGTCAAGGCGCGAATAACCCCGAACAATGAGCAGTTCTTC. This sequence encodes CSVKARITPNNEQFF.

The genes are TRBV4-1 and TRBJ2-3, with D maybe TRBD1 (5 bases). CDR1 is MGHRA, CDR2 YSYEKL, per germline. CDR3 size: 16 residues. Trimming removed 0 bases at V and 7 bases at J, with 17 bases between. The CDR3 protein is CASSQDRGARSYTQYF. The CDR3 coding sequence is TGCGCCAGCAGCCAAGATCGTGGGGCCCGGTCGTATACGCAGTATTTT.

The chain is built from TRBV6-1 and TRBJ1-5; 7 positions match TRBD1. Unmatched junction bases numbered 10, after V lost 4 bases and J lost 7 bases. The CDR3 covers 15 residues. Germline V lookup: CDR1 MNHNS, CDR2 SASEGT. The CDR3 DNA reads TGTGCCAGCAGTGTGTTGGGACAGATGGGGCAGCCCCAGCATTTT. Its translation is CASSVLGQMGQPQHF.

CDR3 sequence: CASSYTNTGELFF. In DNA form, the CDR3 reads TGTGCCAGCAGTTATACTAACACCGGGGAGCTGTTTTTT. The rearrangement joins TRBV6-5 to TRBJ2-2; D call uncertain. CDR3 length: 13 amino acids. CDR1 and CDR2 from the germline V gene are MNHEY and SVGAGI. The V gene lost 3 bases and the J gene lost 2 bases, with 4 bases spanning the gap.

To note about this clone: An end of the junction does not agree with germline; a read error may underlie this. The chain couples TRBV19 to TRBJ1-6; TRBD1 agrees at 8 bases. From germline, CDR1 is LNHDA and CDR2 SQIVND (reference sequence). The CDR3 runs to 16 residues. For the CDR3, the DNA is TGTGCCAATAGTACGCGTCTTCAGGGGGCCGGTTCACCCCTCCACTTT. It is translated as CANSTRLQGAGSPLHF.

This sequence joins TRBV25-1 and TRBJ2-7; 10 bases agree with TRBD2. The CDR3 sequence is 16 residues long. The trim removed 3 bases at V and 3 bases at J, leaving 8 bases unmatched. Germline-derived CDR1 and CDR2 are MGHDK and SYGVNS. The DNA for the CDR3 is TGTGCCAGCAGTGATCCGACTAGCGGGCTCAGCTACGAGCAGTACTTC. This gives the protein CASSDPTSGLSYEQYF.

This clone was counted a single time. The chain combines TRBV18 with TRBJ2-3; possible D gene TRBD2, 5 bases. Germline assignment: CDR1 KGHSH and CDR2 LQKENI. This CDR3 is built from 18 residues. Trimming took off 3 bases at V and 0 bases at J, with 19 bases between the two ends. The CDR3: CASSPFSRGWASTDTQYF. DNA for the CDR3: TGTGCCAGCTCACCTTTTTCACGGGGTTGGGCTAGCACAGATACGCAGTATTTT.

The V call is TRBV6-5, the J call TRBJ1-4, with a weak D call TRBD1 (5 bases). V was pared by 0 bases and J by 8 bases, with 13 bases between. The CDR3 has 15 amino acids. Germline CDR1 and CDR2: MNHEY and SVGAGI. The CDR3, as DNA: TGTGCCAGCAGTTACTCGAGCGGGGGAGGCGAAAAACTGTTTTTT. Encoded protein: CASSYSSGGGEKLFF.

The chain employs TRBV5-4 and TRBJ2-2; 11 positions agree with TRBD2. The CDR3 runs to 17 residues. The V segment lost 0 bases and the J segment 0 bases; nucleotides outside the gene matches: 1. Germline CDR1 SGHNT, CDR2 YYREEE (reference sequence). As DNA, the CDR3 is TGTGCCAGCAGCTTGGGGGGACTAGCGGCGAACACCGGGGAGCTGTTTTTT. Translation gives CASSLGGLAANTGELFF.

The chain joins TRBV11-2 to TRBJ2-7; unclear D gene. The CDR3 extends over 13 amino acids. The germline V gene encodes CDR1 SGHAT and CDR2 FQNNGV. Trimming removed 3 bases at V and 7 bases at J, with 13 bases between. CDR3 in DNA: TGTGCCAGCAGCTTTGGCTGGACGAAAGAGCAGTACTTC. It codes for CASSFGWTKEQYF.

CDR3 residues: CASTSTGYGYTF. The CDR3 nucleotides read TGTGCCAGCACTTCGACAGGGTATGGCTACACCTTC. The chain is built from TRBV6-5 and TRBJ1-2; 7 nucleotides line up with TRBD1. CDR1 is MNHEY and CDR2 is SVGAGI in the germline V gene. The CDR3 covers 12 residues. V shed 7 bases and J 5 bases; nucleotides not matched to a gene: 4.

This chain links TRBV20-1 with TRBJ1-1; D not certain. Trimming left V 5 bases short and J 6 bases short, with 10 bases between. The CDR3 is 11 residues long. Per germline, CDR1 DFQATT and CDR2 SNEGSKA (reference sequence). The CDR3 loop reads CSAPQGAEAFF. The CDR3 DNA reads as TGCAGTGCTCCCCAAGGAGCTGAAGCTTTCTTT.

V is TRBV29-1 and J is TRBJ1-1, with 7 bases matching TRBD1. Germline CDR1 is SQVTM and CDR2 is ANQGSEA. V lost 2 bases to trimming and J lost 2 bases; unmatched junction nucleotides: 11. The CDR3 contains 16 residues. CDR3 sequence: CSVEPGQNNKNTEAFF. The CDR3 DNA reads as TGCAGCGTTGAACCGGGACAGAATAACAAAAACACTGAAGCTTTCTTT.

The genes are TRBV14 and TRBJ1-2, with D maybe TRBD1 (5 bases). This CDR3 region has 15 residues. Looked up from germline, CDR1 is SGHDN and CDR2 is FVKESK. Trimming stripped 4 bases from V and 8 bases from J, with 20 bases between. DNA of the CDR3: TGTGCCAGCAGCCTGTTTCGGGACCTGCCGCAGGGCTACACCTTC. It encodes CASSLFRDLPQGYTF. Using reference TRBV14 and TRBJ1-2 for the parts outside the CDR3, the full variable domain is EAGVTQFPSHSVIEKGQTVTLRCDPISGHDNLYWYRRVMGKEIKFLLHFVKESKQDESGMPNNRFLAERTGGTYSTLKVQPAELEDSGVYFCASSLFRDLPQGYTFGSGTRLTVV.